This T cell receptor beta chain appears in the sequencing data of a study of blood T cell repertoires in COVID-19. Whole-study context: T cells, B-cell-depleted T cells, or PBMCs provided the cDNA or gDNA that served as material.

The CDR3 sequence is 14 residues long. The V end lost 6 bases, the J end lost 4 bases, and 15 bases lay between the germline ends. The V gene's germline CDR1 is KGHSH and CDR2 LQKENI. Living in 24 US areas, the participants were between 18 and 89 years of age. Assignment of participants to cohorts was predicated upon participant-reported clinical history. In the original processing: Reference gene primer amplification yielded estimated nucleated cell counts. Sequencing was performed with immunoSEQ multiplex PCR; in TCRdb, only in-frame clones are kept and a portion is missing. The DNA was the basis for D and trimming; V, J and clone size are from that table. Of hundreds of thousands of clones in the sample, 85% to 90% were seen once.

This TCR derives from a woman aged 25 to 39 with acute COVID-19. The sequenced sample was PBMCs or T cells enriched from blood (not recorded which). The chain is built from TRBV18 and TRBJ1-1, with D tentatively TRBD1 (6 bases). This CDR3 is CASSDQQGTTEAFF. CDR3 sequence (DNA): TGTGCCAGCTCCGACCAACAGGGCACCACTGAAGCTTTCTTT.